Listed below are T cell receptor beta chains from one sample, sequenced in a study of cytomegalovirus exposure and HLA in healthy donors. TCRdb's copy holds only in-frame clones and misses some; the assay was immunoSEQ multiplex PCR. The repertoire includes about 120,000 clones, over 60% of them detected once, and about 2.5% sits in the top ten. The sample consisted of PBMCs. The receptors were sampled from a woman aged 40 to 50 in good health and CMV-seropositive. Both conserved end residues are part of each CDR3.

v_call cdr3_aa
TRBV11-2 CASSPEMNTEAFF
TRBV7-9 CASQKPSGGLLGEQFF
TRBV28 CASRWTDPNYGYTF
TRBV6-1 CASSTGEGGDEQYF
TRBV5-1 CASSLGGEETQYF
TRBV7-8 CASSAGLEGAGELFF
TRBV7-6 CASGAGTGGPYEQYF
TRBV6-5 CASSSTSGNTGELFF
TRBV4-2 CASSQEGLGQGSFHEQYF
TRBV12-5 CASAQGQGAYEQYF
TRBV6-1 CASSSGVYQPQHF
TRBV7-3 CASSLKGGGPYEQYF
TRBV11-2 CASRRTGPGDTQYF
TRBV19 CASSIQRGSPQETQYF
TRBV4-1 CASSQTGLFQETQYF
TRBV4-2 CASSQDRLAGGSYEQYF
TRBV2 CASSEEGQGGGYTF
TRBV5-4 CASSFGLRSEKLFF
TRBV7-9 CASSLGEGRKTQYF
TRBV6-5 CASSYGWGTSTDTQYF
TRBV10-1 CASSEPGSDTQYF
TRBV4-1 CASSQPTGLYGYTF
TRBV9 CASSVVPQDEAFF
TRBV6-5 CASSPTSAGELFF
TRBV7-9 CASSTAGLQETQYF
TRBV6-5 CASSYRDRTHEQYF
TRBV30 CAWRGGYEQYF
TRBV6-5 CASSRTDPYNSPLHF
TRBV9 CASSVVPENSPLHF
TRBV11-2 CASSPDEGEFRAGELFF
TRBV11-2 CASSLGAGGYEQYF
TRBV5-6 CASSLGDRVLVGYTF
TRBV30 CAWSVPELAGVNEQFF
TRBV5-1 CASSLQGPPDTQYF
TRBV6-5 CASNRDRGRDGYTF
TRBV7-7 CASSLSAGAVYEQYF
TRBV10-3 CAIRNWDWNTGELFF
TRBV7-2 CASSSHGTSGKFRHEQFF
TRBV18 CASSPEGGNQPQHF
TRBV6-5 CASSTPGTGELFF
TRBV5-1 CASSLGSAGSGNTIYF
TRBV6-1 CASIRTGGEYEQYF
TRBV5-1 CASSLGTGNSYEQYF
TRBV7-2 CASSLDRGNQPQHF
TRBV2 CASSEGTRSQETQYF
TRBV29-1 CSVPDRSSYNEQFF
TRBV15 CATSRDPGLAGELFF
TRBV5-6 CASSWSGTGVGYGYTF
TRBV9 CASTPSGSGDTQYF
TRBV11-2 CASSLRGADTGELFF
TRBV4-2 CASSQTFRDSQETQYF
TRBV7-2 CASSRRSGTGFEQFF
TRBV29-1 CSAPRGPRGYTF